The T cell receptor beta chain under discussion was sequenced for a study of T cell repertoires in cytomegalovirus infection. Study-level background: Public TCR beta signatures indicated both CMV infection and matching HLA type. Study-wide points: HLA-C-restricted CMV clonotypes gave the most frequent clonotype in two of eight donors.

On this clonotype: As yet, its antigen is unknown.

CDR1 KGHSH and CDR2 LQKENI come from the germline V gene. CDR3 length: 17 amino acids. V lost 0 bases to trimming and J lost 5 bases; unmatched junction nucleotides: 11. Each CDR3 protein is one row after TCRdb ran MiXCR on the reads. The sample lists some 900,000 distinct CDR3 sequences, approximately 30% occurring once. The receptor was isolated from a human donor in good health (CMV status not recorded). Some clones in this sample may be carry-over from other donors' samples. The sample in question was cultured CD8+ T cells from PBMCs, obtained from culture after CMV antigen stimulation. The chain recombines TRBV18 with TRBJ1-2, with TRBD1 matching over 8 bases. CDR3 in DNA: TGTGCCAGCTCACCACCGGTAACCTTGACAGGGGAATATGGCTACACCTTC. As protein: CASSPPVTLTGEYGYTF.